This TCR beta chain was sequenced for a study of T cells in Graves' hyperthyroidism and ophthalmopathy (dated by TCRdb to about 2019). Notes on the research overall: Peripheral blood was collected at initial diagnosis, before any treatment. TCR V-J signatures able to tell the groups apart were searched for in a discovery cohort of approximately 95 patients, of whom roughly 42 had Graves' ophthalmopathy and 55 to 60 had stable Graves' hyperthyroidism. Whether ophthalmopathy could be predicted prospectively was tested in an independent validation cohort made up of about 18 hyperthyroidism patients plus 17 patients who later progressed to ophthalmopathy. The approximately 100 discovery patients were divided at random into training and test sets in a 7:3 ratio. Thyroid tissue and blood T-cell repertoires from six Graves' hyperthyroidism patients were also compared in the study. After blood sampling, hyperthyroidism patients were treated with methimazole at a starting dose of 30 mg daily, and ophthalmopathy patients were treated with high-dose intravenous methylprednisolone. According to the paper, TCR Vbeta CDR3 sequencing was carried out on more than 120 peripheral blood samples, which came from 40 to 45 ophthalmopathy, around 75 hyperthyroidism and some 17 progressor patients. Beyond this particular receptor, the publication reports: Sample size was not statistically predetermined, and blinding of investigators to group allocation was not performed. In validation, the model predicted progression to ophthalmopathy with 60% to 71% sensitivity and around 72% specificity, a median of about 6 months before onset. Ophthalmopathy was separated from stable hyperthyroidism by a 13 V-J signature model, with around 88% sensitivity and roughly 81% specificity obtained in cross-validation and 80%/75% obtained in testing. Most expanded thyroid clonotypes (frequency above 0.001) were also detected in blood, suggesting blood repertoires may reflect thyroid immune responses.

Amplification of TCR beta CDR3 regions was carried out from RNA transcripts. The TCR CDR3 was subjected to a first round of RT-PCR using the HTBI primer set and the Qiagen OneStep RT-PCR kit. The libraries were constructed in a second round of multiplex PCR and then size-selected and purified. Sequencing of the libraries was done on an Illumina HiSeq2000 using paired-end 100 bp reads. As for the authors' bioinformatics: SOAPnuke was used to process the raw data, with reads discarded if the reads contained adapters or uncalled bases, had a mean Phred below 15, or lacked an exact constant-primer or identifier match. High-quality paired reads were merged using COPE v1.2.5, and each unique nucleotide sequence was defined as a clonotype. MiTCR v1.1 was used to align clonotypes to the IMGT TRBV, TRBD and TRBJ reference segments. Analysis was restricted to V-J combinations with a frequency above 0.0001, which covered about 99% of repertoires. A TCS score was defined as the ratio between F50 (clonal expansion) and ExV (chaos), using BLOSUM62-based TCRdist between CDR3 peptides within each V-J. Welch's t-statistics and random forest reduced approximately 520 V-J features to 13, which were used in a naive Bayes classifier (R e1071). TCRdb ran its own pipeline on the public reads, namely fastp trimming at Q25 and MiXCR clone calling, and kept in-frame beta chains. Rows with one shared CDR3 protein collapse into an entry with the most common genes and DNA. The authors' filters were not applied to this entry. The sample data list a few hundred thousand distinct CDR3 sequences, and 15% to 19% of these were observed just once. Roughly 7.3% of the sample is in the top ten clones.

In this sample, this clonotype turned up many times. Its antigen is still unknown. Base quality data are lacking; no much larger clone is found one base away. CDR1 and CDR2 were assigned from the germline V gene (reference sequence) as LNHDA and SQIVND. V is trimmed back by 7 bases and J by 1 base, and the junction contains 6 bases that no gene match accounts for. Including cysteine and phenylalanine, the CDR3 has 15 amino acids. The read is trimmed to its CDR3 DNA, 45 bases read in frame from base 1. Stable Graves' hyperthyroidism was defined as no progression to ophthalmopathy during 18 months of follow-up. The hyperthyroidism patients were between 18 and 65 years old and newly diagnosed, with a disease duration of less than 2 months. The study excluded patients with uncontrolled infections, other autoimmune diseases, pregnancy or lactation. Clinical symptoms, serum thyroxine and TRAb, thyroid ultrasound, and orbital computed tomography formed the basis for the diagnoses. Ficoll-Paque density gradient centrifugation was used to isolate PBMCs from around 10 ml of fresh peripheral blood. Total RNA was extracted using Trizol reagent, and RNA quality was assessed on an Agilent 2100 Bioanalyzer.

Recombination linked TRBV19 to TRBJ2-2; TRBD2 fits 7 bases in the junction. The receptor comes from a woman between 25 and 40 years old with Graves' hyperthyroidism. The material sequenced was blood. The CDR3 region has the sequence CASKGPSGNTGELFF. The DNA is TGTGCCAGTAAGGGGCCTAGCGGGAACACCGGGGAGCTGTTTTTT.